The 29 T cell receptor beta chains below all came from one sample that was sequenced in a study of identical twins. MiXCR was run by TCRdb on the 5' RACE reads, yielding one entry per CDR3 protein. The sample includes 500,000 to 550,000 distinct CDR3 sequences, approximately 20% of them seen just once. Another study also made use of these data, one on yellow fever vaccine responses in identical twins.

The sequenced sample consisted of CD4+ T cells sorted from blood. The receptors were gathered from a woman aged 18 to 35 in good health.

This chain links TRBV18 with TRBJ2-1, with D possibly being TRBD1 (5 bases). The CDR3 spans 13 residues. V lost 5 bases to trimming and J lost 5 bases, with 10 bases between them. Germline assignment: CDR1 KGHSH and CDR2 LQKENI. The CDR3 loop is CASSETANNEQFF. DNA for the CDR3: TGTGCCAGCTCAGAGACAGCAAACAATGAGCAGTTCTTC.

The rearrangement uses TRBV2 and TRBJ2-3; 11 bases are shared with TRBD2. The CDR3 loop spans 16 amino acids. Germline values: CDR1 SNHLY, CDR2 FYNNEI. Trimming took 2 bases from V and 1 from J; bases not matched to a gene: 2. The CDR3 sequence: CASSETSGRGTDTQYF. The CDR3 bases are TGTGCCAGCAGTGAAACTAGCGGGAGAGGCACAGATACGCAGTATTTT.

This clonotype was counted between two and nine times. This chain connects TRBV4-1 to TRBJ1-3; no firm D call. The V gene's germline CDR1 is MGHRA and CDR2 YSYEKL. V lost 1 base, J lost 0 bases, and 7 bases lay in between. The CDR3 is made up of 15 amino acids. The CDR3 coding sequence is TGCGCCAGCAGCCAAGTTCGCGGCTCTGGAAACACCATATATTTT. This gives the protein CASSQVRGSGNTIYF.

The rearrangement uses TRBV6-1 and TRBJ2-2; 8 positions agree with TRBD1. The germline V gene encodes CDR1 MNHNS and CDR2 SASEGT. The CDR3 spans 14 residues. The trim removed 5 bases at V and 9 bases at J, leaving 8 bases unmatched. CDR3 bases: TGTGCCAGCAGTAAAGGACAGGGAGTCCGGGAGCTGTTTTTT. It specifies CASSKGQGVRELFF.

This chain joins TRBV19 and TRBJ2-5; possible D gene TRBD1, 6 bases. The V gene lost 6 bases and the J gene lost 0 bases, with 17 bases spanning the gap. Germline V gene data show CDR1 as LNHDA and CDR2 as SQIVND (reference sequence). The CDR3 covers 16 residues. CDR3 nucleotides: TGTGCCAGTAGGCCCCAGGGGCTAGGGTACCAAGAGACCCAGTACTTC. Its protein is CASRPQGLGYQETQYF. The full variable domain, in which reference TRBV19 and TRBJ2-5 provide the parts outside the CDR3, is DGGITQSPKYLFRKEGQNVTLSCEQNLNHDAMYWYRQDPGQGLRLIYYSQIVNDFQKGDIAEGYSVSREKKESFPLTVTSAQKNPTAFYLCASRPQGLGYQETQYFGPGTRLLVL.

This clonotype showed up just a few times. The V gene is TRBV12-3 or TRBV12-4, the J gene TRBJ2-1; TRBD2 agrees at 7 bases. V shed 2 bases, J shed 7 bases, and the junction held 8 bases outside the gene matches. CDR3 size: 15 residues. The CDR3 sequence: CASSLRGGPKNEQFF. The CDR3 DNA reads TGTGCCAGCAGTTTAAGGGGAGGGCCAAAAAATGAGCAGTTCTTC.

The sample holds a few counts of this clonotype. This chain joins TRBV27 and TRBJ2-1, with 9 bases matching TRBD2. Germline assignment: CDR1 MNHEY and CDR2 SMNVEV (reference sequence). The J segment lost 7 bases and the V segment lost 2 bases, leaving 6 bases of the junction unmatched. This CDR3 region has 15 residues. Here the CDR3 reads CASSLLAGKPNEQFF. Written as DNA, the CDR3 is TGTGCCAGCAGTTTACTAGCGGGGAAACCTAATGAGCAGTTCTTC.

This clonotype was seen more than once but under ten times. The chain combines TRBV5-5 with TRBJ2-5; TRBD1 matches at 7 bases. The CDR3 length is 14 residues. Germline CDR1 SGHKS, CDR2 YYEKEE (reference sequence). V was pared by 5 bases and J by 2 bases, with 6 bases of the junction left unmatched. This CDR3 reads CASSWTGGQETQYF. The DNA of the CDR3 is TGTGCCAGCAGTTGGACAGGCGGACAAGAGACCCAGTACTTC.

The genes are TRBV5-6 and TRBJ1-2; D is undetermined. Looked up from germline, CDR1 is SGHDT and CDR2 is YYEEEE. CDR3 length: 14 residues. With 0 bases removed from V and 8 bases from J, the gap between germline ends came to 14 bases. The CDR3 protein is CASSLGVAPIGYTF. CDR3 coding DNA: TGTGCCAGCAGCTTGGGGGTTGCGCCCATAGGCTACACCTTC.

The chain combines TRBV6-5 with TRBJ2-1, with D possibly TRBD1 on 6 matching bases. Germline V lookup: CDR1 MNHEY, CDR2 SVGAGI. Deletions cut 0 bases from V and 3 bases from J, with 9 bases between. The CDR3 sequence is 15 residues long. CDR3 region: CASSYSGALYNEQFF. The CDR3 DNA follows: TGTGCCAGCAGTTACTCGGGGGCCCTCTACAATGAGCAGTTCTTC.

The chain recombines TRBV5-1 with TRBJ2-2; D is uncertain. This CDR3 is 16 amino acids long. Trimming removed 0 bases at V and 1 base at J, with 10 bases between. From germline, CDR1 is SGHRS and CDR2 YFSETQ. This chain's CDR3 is CASSLGGSVNTGELFF. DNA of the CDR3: TGCGCCAGCAGCTTGGGGGGTTCCGTGAACACCGGGGAGCTGTTTTTT.

CDR3 residues: CSARAARTSTDTQYF. The CDR3 coding sequence is TGCAGTGCTAGAGCGGCTAGAACTAGCACAGATACGCAGTATTTT. The chain recombines TRBV20-1 with TRBJ2-3; D is ambiguous. V lost 1 base and J lost 0, with 11 bases in between. The CDR3 is 15 amino acids. From germline, CDR1 is DFQATT and CDR2 SNEGSKA (reference sequence).

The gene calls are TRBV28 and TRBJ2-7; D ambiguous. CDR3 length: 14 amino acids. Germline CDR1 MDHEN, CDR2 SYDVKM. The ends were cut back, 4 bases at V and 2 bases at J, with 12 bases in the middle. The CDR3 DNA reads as TGTGCCAGCAGTTCCCCCCAACTCGCCTACGAGCAGTACGTC. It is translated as CASSSPQLAYEQYV.

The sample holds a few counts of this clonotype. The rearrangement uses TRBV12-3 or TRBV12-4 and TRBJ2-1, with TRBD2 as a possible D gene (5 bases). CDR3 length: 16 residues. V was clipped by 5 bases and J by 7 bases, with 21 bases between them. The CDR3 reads CASSRRLAPSGNEQFF. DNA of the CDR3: TGTGCCAGCAGTCGCCGACTGGCCCCGTCGGGGAATGAGCAGTTCTTC.

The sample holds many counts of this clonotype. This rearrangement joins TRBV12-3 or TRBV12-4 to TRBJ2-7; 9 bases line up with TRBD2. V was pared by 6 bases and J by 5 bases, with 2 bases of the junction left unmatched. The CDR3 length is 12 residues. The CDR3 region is CASSLAGNEQYF. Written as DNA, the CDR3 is TGTGCCAGCAGCCTAGCGGGAAACGAGCAGTACTTC.

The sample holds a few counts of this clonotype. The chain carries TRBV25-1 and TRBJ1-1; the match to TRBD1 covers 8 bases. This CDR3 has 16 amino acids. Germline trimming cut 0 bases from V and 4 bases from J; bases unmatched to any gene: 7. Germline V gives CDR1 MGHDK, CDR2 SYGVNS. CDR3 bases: TGTGCCAGCAGTGAATACAGAACAGGGGGAGTCACTGAAGCTTTCTTT. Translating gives CASSEYRTGGVTEAFF.

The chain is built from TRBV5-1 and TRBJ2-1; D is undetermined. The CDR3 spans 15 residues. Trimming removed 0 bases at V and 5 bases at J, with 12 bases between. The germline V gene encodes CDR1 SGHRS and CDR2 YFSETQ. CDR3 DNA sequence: TGCGCCAGCAGCTTGGCTGTCGTTGCAAACAATGAGCAGTTCTTC. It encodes CASSLAVVANNEQFF.

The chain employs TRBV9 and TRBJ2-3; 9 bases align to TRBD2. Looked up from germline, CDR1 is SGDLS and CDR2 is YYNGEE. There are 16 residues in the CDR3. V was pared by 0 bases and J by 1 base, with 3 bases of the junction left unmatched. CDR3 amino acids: CASSVEWTSGTDTQYF. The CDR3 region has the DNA TGTGCCAGCAGCGTAGAATGGACTAGCGGCACAGATACGCAGTATTTT.

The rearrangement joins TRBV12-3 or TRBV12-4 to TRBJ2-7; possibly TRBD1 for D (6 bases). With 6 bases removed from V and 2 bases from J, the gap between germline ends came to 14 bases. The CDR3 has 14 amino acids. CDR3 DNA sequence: TGTGCCAGCAGATTTACAGGGCCTACCTACGAGCAGTACGTC. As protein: CASRFTGPTYEQYV.

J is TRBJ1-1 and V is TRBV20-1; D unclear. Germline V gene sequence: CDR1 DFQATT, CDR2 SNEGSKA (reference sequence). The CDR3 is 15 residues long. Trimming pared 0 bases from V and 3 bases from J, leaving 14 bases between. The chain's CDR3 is CSARDLVLWDTEAFF. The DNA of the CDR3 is TGCAGTGCTAGAGATTTGGTTTTATGGGACACTGAAGCTTTCTTT.

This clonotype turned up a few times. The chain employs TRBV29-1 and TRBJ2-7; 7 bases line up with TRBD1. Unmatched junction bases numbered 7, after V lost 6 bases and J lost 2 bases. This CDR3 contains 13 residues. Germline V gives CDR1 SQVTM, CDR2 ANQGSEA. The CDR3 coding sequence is TGCAGCGTCTTTGACAGGGTCACCTACGAGCAGTACTTC. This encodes CSVFDRVTYEQYF.

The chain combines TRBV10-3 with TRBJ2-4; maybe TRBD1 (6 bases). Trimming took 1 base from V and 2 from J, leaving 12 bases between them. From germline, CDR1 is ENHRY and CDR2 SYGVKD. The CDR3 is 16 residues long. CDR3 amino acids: CAISEWEGGSKNIQYF. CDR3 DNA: TGTGCCATCAGTGAGTGGGAAGGGGGATCCAAAAACATTCAGTACTTC.

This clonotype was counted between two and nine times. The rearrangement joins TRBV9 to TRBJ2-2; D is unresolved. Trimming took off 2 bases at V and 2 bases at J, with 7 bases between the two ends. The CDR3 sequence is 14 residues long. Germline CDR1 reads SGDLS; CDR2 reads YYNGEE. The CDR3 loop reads CASSVNDNTGELFF. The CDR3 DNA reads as TGTGCCAGCAGCGTGAACGATAACACCGGGGAGCTGTTTTTT.

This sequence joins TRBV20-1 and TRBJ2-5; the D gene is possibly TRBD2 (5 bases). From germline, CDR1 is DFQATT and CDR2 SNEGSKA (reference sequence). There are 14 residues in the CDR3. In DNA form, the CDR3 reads TGCAGCCACCTTAAGTCGGGGATCCAAGAGACCCAGTACTTC. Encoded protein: CSHLKSGIQETQYF.

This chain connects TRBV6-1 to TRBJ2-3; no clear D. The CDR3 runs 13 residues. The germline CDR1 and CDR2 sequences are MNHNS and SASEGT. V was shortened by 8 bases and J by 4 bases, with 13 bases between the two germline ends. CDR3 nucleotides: TGTGCCAGCGCGAGCGCCTTGGCAGATACGCAGTATTTT. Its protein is CASASALADTQYF.

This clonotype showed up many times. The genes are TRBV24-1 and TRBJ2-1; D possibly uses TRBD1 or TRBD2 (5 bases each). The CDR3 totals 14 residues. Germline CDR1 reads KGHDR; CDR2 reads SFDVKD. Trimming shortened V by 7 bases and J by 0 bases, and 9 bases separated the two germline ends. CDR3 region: CATSPGTSYNEQFF. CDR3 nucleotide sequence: TGTGCCACCAGCCCTGGGACCTCCTACAATGAGCAGTTCTTC.

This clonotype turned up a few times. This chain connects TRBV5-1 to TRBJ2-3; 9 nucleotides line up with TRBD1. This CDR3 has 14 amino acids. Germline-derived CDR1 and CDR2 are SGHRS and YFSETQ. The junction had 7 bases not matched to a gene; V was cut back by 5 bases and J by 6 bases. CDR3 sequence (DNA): TGCGCCAGCAGTACAGGGGGCAACTGGGATACGCAGTATTTT. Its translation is CASSTGGNWDTQYF.

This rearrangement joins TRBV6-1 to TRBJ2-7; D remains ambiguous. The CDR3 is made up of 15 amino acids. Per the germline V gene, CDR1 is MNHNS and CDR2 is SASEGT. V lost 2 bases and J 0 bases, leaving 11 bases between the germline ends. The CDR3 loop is CASSETGRGSYEQYF. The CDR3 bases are TGTGCCAGCAGTGAAACCGGGCGAGGCTCCTACGAGCAGTACTTC.

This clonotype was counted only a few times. The DNA of the CDR3 is TGCGCCAGCAGCTTATCACAGGGCGCCTCCTACGAGCAGTACTTC. It yields the protein CASSLSQGASYEQYF. The V call is TRBV5-1, the J call TRBJ2-7; D might be TRBD1 (6 bases). Deletions cut 2 bases from V and 0 bases from J, with 12 bases between. Looked up from germline, CDR1 is SGHRS and CDR2 is YFSETQ. The CDR3 runs 15 residues.